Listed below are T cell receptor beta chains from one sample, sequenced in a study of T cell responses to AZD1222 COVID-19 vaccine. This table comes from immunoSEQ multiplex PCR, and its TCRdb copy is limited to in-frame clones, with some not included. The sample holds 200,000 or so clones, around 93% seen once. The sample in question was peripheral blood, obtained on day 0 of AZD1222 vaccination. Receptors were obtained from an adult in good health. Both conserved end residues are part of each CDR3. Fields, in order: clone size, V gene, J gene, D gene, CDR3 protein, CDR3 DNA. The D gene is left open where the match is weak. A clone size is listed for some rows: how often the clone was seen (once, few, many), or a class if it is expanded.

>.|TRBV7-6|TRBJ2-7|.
CASSLESSATYEQYF
TGTGCCAGCAGCTTAGAGTCTAGCGCAACCTACGAGCAGTACTTC
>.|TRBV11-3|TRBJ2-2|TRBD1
CATDWTGGFGGELFF
TGTGCCACCGACTGGACAGGGGGCTTTGGCGGGGAGCTGTTTTTT
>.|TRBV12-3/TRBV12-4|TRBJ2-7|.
CASSYDSSYEQYF
TGTGCCAGCAGTTACGACAGCTCCTACGAGCAGTACTTC
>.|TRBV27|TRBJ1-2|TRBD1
CASSFGTGDGYTF
TGTGCCAGCAGTTTCGGGACAGGGGATGGCTACACCTTC
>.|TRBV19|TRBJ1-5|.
CASAQGSNQPQHF
TGTGCCAGTGCTCAGGGTAGCAATCAGCCCCAGCATTTT
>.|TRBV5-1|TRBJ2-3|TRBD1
CASSSEQGVPTDTQYF
TGCGCCAGCAGCTCAGAACAGGGGGTACCCACAGATACGCAGTATTTT
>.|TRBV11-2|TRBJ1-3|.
CASSSTGFTGNTIYF
TGTGCCAGCAGCTCCACCGGTTTTACTGGAAACACCATATATTTT
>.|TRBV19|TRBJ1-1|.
CASSITVLNTEAFF
TGTGCCAGTAGTATTACGGTCTTGAACACTGAAGCTTTCTTT
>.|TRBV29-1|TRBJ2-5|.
CSVSSAQETQYF
TGCAGCGTTTCTAGCGCACAAGAGACCCAGTACTTC
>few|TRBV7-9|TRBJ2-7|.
CASSLSKVGEQYF
TGTGCCAGCAGCTTGTCAAAAGTGGGCGAGCAGTACTTC
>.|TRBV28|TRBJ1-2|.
CASSFKDRNYGYTF
TGTGCCAGCAGTTTCAAAGACAGAAACTATGGCTACACCTTC
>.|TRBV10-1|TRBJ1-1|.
CASSGQTEGTEAFF
TGCGCCAGCAGTGGACAGACCGAGGGCACTGAAGCTTTCTTT
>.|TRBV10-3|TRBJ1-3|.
CAISGDRPGGNTIYF
TGTGCCATCAGTGGGGACCGACCGGGAGGAAACACCATATATTTT
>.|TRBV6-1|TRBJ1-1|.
CASSEVASEAFF
TGTGCCAGCAGTGAAGTTGCCAGCGAAGCTTTCTTT
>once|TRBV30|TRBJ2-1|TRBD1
CALDRANEQFF
TGTGCCCTAGACAGGGCCAATGAGCAGTTCTTC
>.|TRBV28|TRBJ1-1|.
CASRWVNTEAFF
TGTGCCAGCAGGTGGGTGAACACTGAAGCTTTCTTT
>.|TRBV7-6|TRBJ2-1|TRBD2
CASGLGGRSYNEQFF
TGTGCCAGCGGTCTTGGCGGGAGGTCCTACAATGAGCAGTTCTTC
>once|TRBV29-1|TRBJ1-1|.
CSVSQVAGTEAFF
TGCAGCGTGTCACAGGTGGCTGGCACTGAAGCTTTCTTT
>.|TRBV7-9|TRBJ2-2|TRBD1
CATGQGNTGELFF
TGTGCAACGGGACAGGGTAACACCGGGGAGCTGTTTTTT
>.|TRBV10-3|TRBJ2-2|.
CAISSTTGMGTGELFF
TGTGCCATCAGCTCCACTACAGGGATGGGGACCGGGGAGCTGTTTTTT
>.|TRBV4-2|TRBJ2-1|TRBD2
CASSQDGTSVYNEQFF
TGTGCCAGCAGCCAAGATGGAACTAGCGTCTACAATGAGCAGTTCTTC
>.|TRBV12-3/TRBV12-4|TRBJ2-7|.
CASSLEVGYEQYF
TGTGCCAGCAGTTTAGAAGTAGGTTACGAGCAGTACTTC
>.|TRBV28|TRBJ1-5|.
CASSFPSWPQHF
TGTGCCAGCAGTTTCCCCTCTTGGCCCCAGCATTTT
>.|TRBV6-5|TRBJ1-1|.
CASSYPGLPRTEAFF
TGTGCCAGCAGTTACCCCGGGCTCCCGAGGACTGAAGCTTTCTTT
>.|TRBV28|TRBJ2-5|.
CASSLPGSRETQYF
TGTGCCAGCAGCTTGCCGGGGAGTCGGGAGACCCAGTACTTC
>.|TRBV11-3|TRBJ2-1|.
CASSSSGWGSSSYNEQFF
TGTGCCAGCAGCTCCTCGGGATGGGGGTCAAGCTCCTACAATGAGCAGTTCTTC